Listed below are T cell receptor beta chains from one sample, sequenced in a study of Ad26.COV2.S vaccination and SARS-CoV-2 variants. Measured with immunoSEQ multiplex PCR; TCRdb has only the in-frame clones, and not every one. The table has some 480,000 clones, roughly nine tenths seen once. Source: peripheral blood, taken in a trial of Ad26.COV2.S vaccine versus placebo. The receptors come from a person aged 18-65 years who received the Ad26.COV2.S COVID-19 vaccine or a placebo. CDR3s include the opening cysteine and the closing phenylalanine or tryptophan.

CDR3 protein: CASNNQGQYEQYF
CDR3 length: 13
V gene: TRBV12-3/TRBV12-4

CDR3 protein: CASSYGAGGPNEQFF
CDR3 length: 15
V gene: TRBV6-5

CDR3 protein: CASRPSGGGYSPLHF
CDR3 length: 15
V gene: TRBV28

CDR3 protein: CASSQEFGVRDYGYTF
CDR3 length: 16
V gene: TRBV4-3

CDR3 protein: CAIRGGSGYEQYF
CDR3 length: 13
V gene: TRBV10-3

CDR3 protein: CASSSTYEQYF
CDR3 length: 11
V gene: TRBV28

CDR3 protein: CASSLTDTGANVLTF
CDR3 length: 15
V gene: TRBV11-1

CDR3 protein: CASSLLPTGELFF
CDR3 length: 13
V gene: TRBV7-2

CDR3 protein: CASSLVAVSSYNEQFF
CDR3 length: 16
V gene: TRBV5-8

CDR3 protein: CASSRDSGKGTGELFF
CDR3 length: 16
V gene: TRBV5-8

CDR3 protein: CASSPGLAGGPYDEQFF
CDR3 length: 17
V gene: TRBV3-1/TRBV3-2

CDR3 protein: CASSPGQGPYEQYF
CDR3 length: 14
V gene: TRBV13

CDR3 protein: CASSQDARSGRDHGELFF
CDR3 length: 18
V gene: TRBV4-2

CDR3 protein: CASSVDRTSGNYNEQFF
CDR3 length: 17
V gene: TRBV9

CDR3 protein: CASSLGGTGGVSYEQYF
CDR3 length: 17
V gene: TRBV11-2

CDR3 protein: CASSLAEVEAGELFF
CDR3 length: 15
V gene: TRBV7-6

CDR3 protein: CASSQVQGSSSYNEQFF
CDR3 length: 17
V gene: TRBV14

CDR3 protein: CASSRTSGEQFF
CDR3 length: 12
V gene: TRBV6-2/TRBV6-3

CDR3 protein: CASSVGADGRLGEQYF
CDR3 length: 16
V gene: TRBV9

CDR3 protein: CASSSEGGYEQYF
CDR3 length: 13
V gene: TRBV7-2

CDR3 protein: CASSSPALNTEAFF
CDR3 length: 14
V gene: TRBV6-6

CDR3 protein: CASRGTGAGLNTGELFF
CDR3 length: 17
V gene: TRBV19

CDR3 protein: CASSQGGRYSYEQYF
CDR3 length: 15
V gene: TRBV4-2

CDR3 protein: CASSTERGRGLTNYGYTF
CDR3 length: 18
V gene: TRBV7-9

CDR3 protein: CASSLAGVFTDTQYF
CDR3 length: 15
V gene: TRBV5-1

CDR3 protein: CASSQRVSQTGELFF
CDR3 length: 15
V gene: TRBV2

CDR3 protein: CASSQDGTSSMQYF
CDR3 length: 14
V gene: TRBV4-3

CDR3 protein: CSVEVPGNRYTEAFF
CDR3 length: 15
V gene: TRBV29-1

CDR3 protein: CASSLGLAGDEQYF
CDR3 length: 14
V gene: TRBV5-6

CDR3 protein: CAWSERYEQYF
CDR3 length: 11
V gene: TRBV30

CDR3 protein: CASSQEGLREAFF
CDR3 length: 13
V gene: TRBV4-1

CDR3 protein: CASSERYSGEQYF
CDR3 length: 13
V gene: TRBV6-1

CDR3 protein: CATSRENNPRGYGYTF
CDR3 length: 16
V gene: TRBV15

CDR3 protein: CASSLRGSLTELRHTDTQYF
CDR3 length: 20
V gene: TRBV7-3

CDR3 protein: CASRSGILNQPQHF
CDR3 length: 14
V gene: TRBV28

CDR3 protein: CASSLQGGMPAYEQYF
CDR3 length: 16
V gene: TRBV18

CDR3 protein: CASSLTRGRGYSYEQYF
CDR3 length: 17
V gene: TRBV5-6

CDR3 protein: CASSLRGSGRTGELFF
CDR3 length: 16
V gene: TRBV7-3

CDR3 protein: CASSEGSFRGTYEQYF
CDR3 length: 16
V gene: TRBV2

CDR3 protein: CASSRGQGGLDQPQHF
CDR3 length: 16
V gene: TRBV6-2/TRBV6-3

CDR3 protein: CASSLGPDPLYGYTF
CDR3 length: 15
V gene: TRBV7-9

CDR3 protein: CAIGTDTYNSPLHF
CDR3 length: 14
V gene: TRBV10-3

CDR3 protein: CASSQEGRMGTNEKLFF
CDR3 length: 17
V gene: TRBV3-1/TRBV3-2

CDR3 protein: CASSQGLAGTEQYF
CDR3 length: 14
V gene: TRBV5-4

CDR3 protein: CATSDPGTPGLETQYF
CDR3 length: 16
V gene: TRBV24-1

CDR3 protein: CASSPPGTTYYEQYF
CDR3 length: 15
V gene: TRBV7-9

CDR3 protein: CASSQRGGTGGNTIYF
CDR3 length: 16
V gene: TRBV28

CDR3 protein: CASSLGLLSGANVLTF
CDR3 length: 16
V gene: TRBV7-2

CDR3 protein: CASRYGQGGWGTEAFF
CDR3 length: 16
V gene: TRBV28

CDR3 protein: CSVVGIRPGELFF
CDR3 length: 13
V gene: TRBV29-1

CDR3 protein: CATSRDRQGPYEQYF
CDR3 length: 15
V gene: TRBV15

CDR3 protein: CASSGLAGGFSEQFF
CDR3 length: 15
V gene: TRBV9

CDR3 protein: CASSLKERYEQYF
CDR3 length: 13
V gene: TRBV6-5

CDR3 protein: CASSGAEVVLAVKETQYF
CDR3 length: 18
V gene: TRBV6-1

CDR3 protein: CATSVSGVGELFF
CDR3 length: 13
V gene: TRBV24-1

CDR3 protein: CASSHSMTSRNEQFF
CDR3 length: 15
V gene: TRBV4-3